The following is a TCR beta chain sequence with its context. The sample comes from a study of OX40 agonist ivuxolimab in advanced cancers. Study overall: Of mixed ages from about 23 to 85 and averaging approximately 60 years, the group was almost 85% male. Earlier anti-PD-1, anti-PD-L1 or anti-CTLA-4 therapy was permitted; roughly 40% had received some.

The V end lost 0 bases, the J end lost 4 bases, and 10 bases lay between the germline ends. The CDR3 sequence is 15 residues long. Germline-derived CDR1 and CDR2 are SGHKS and YYEKEE (reference sequence). TCRdb's table, derived via immunoSEQ multiplex PCR, lists solely in-frame clones and lacks some. The top ten hold 1.5% to 2% of the sample, which has approximately 100,000 clones, roughly 91% seen once. This specimen was CD4+ or CD8+ T cells sorted from blood, taken in a trial of the OX40 agonist ivuxolimab. The TCR originated in an adult with an advanced solid tumor such as melanoma, head and neck, liver or kidney cancer. The genes are TRBV5-5 and TRBJ2-2; D gene uncertain. The DNA of the CDR3 is TGTGCCAGCAGCTTGGTTGGGGTGGGCACCGGGGAGCTGTTTTTT. Translation: CASSLVGVGTGELFF.